This paragraph covers one TCR beta chain sequence. What it recognizes is unknown. Germline V gene sequence: CDR1 SQVTM, CDR2 ANQGSEA. The CDR3 is made up of 15 amino acids. With V trimmed by 4 bases and J by 6 bases, 12 bases remained unmatched. The data belong to a study of glioma-infiltrating T cells after dendritic cell vaccination. Across the study: Between about 2002 and 2012, patients got autologous tumor lysate-pulsed dendritic cell vaccines.

Input was roughly 2.2 ug genomic DNA, or all available if less. Some clones are missing from TCRdb's copy, which holds only in-frame ones; the method was immunoSEQ multiplex PCR. The sample consists of about 92,000 clones, approximately 84% of them appearing once. Study observations and caveats: Higher TCR clonality did not directly relate to longer survival. Longer survival after dendritic cell vaccination followed higher pretreatment TIL content.

The TCR originated in a human donor with glioblastoma. The starting material was blood, obtained before dendritic cell vaccination. The V gene is TRBV29-1, the J gene TRBJ2-3, with 8 bases lining up with TRBD1. The CDR3 here is CSVGLGQGLRDTQYF. Written as DNA, the CDR3 is TGCAGCGTTGGCCTAGGACAGGGATTGAGGGATACGCAGTATTTT.